Below are 19 T cell receptor beta chains sequenced from a single sample in a study of OX40 agonist ivuxolimab in advanced cancers. TCRdb keeps only in-frame clones here, not all; method: immunoSEQ multiplex PCR. Of 100,000 or so clones listed, 70% to 90% are singletons. The material sequenced was CD4+ or CD8+ T cells sorted from blood, taken in a trial of the OX40 agonist ivuxolimab. These receptors all come from an adult with an advanced solid tumor such as melanoma, head and neck, liver or kidney cancer.

In its sample, this clone was seen once. V and J are TRBV9 and TRBJ2-7, with TRBD2 identical over 7 bases. In germline, CDR1 is SGDLS, CDR2 YYNGEE. With V trimmed by 3 bases and J by 5 bases, 8 bases remained unmatched. The CDR3 covers 14 residues. The chain's CDR3 is CASSARARGDEQYF. The CDR3 nucleotides are TGTGCCAGCAGCGCCCGGGCCCGGGGGGACGAGCAGTACTTC.

The chain recombines TRBV7-8 with TRBJ1-2; D remains unclear. In germline, CDR1 is SGHVS, CDR2 FQNEAQ. V lost 3 bases to trimming and J lost 3 bases, with 11 bases between them. This CDR3 has 14 amino acids. CDR3 nucleotide sequence: TGTGCCAGCAGCTTGAGCGGAGGCGACTATGGCTACACCTTC. It yields the protein CASSLSGGDYGYTF.

The rearrangement uses TRBV4-2 and TRBJ1-3; TRBD1 aligns across 7 bases. CDR1 and CDR2 from the germline V gene are LGHNA and YNFKEQ. The CDR3 loop spans 15 amino acids. J gave up 3 bases and V 7 bases, and 9 bases lay outside the gene matches. The CDR3 DNA reads TGTGCCAGCACCCGAGGAGGGGGCAGTGGAAACACCATATATTTT. Its protein product is CASTRGGGSGNTIYF.

The chain joins TRBV29-1 to TRBJ2-2; D perhaps matches TRBD2 (5 bases). Trimming took off 6 bases at V and 6 bases at J, with 11 bases between the two ends. This CDR3 region has 12 residues. The germline CDR1 and CDR2 sequences are SQVTM and ANQGSEA. The CDR3 DNA reads TGCAGCGTGCCACTAGTTGCCGGGGAGCTGTTTTTT. Its translation is CSVPLVAGELFF.

The chain links TRBV6-5 to TRBJ1-1, with D perhaps TRBD1 (5 bases). V was pared by 0 bases and J by 1 base, with 9 bases between. This CDR3 comprises 15 residues. The germline gives CDR1 MNHEY, CDR2 SVGAGI. The CDR3 bases are TGTGCCAGCAGTTACTCGGACAATGCGAACACTGAAGCTTTCTTT. Its protein product is CASSYSDNANTEAFF.

The sample holds one count of this clone. J is TRBJ2-3 and V is TRBV11-2; D gene uncertain. V lost 3 bases to trimming and J lost 5 bases, with 3 bases between them. There are 11 residues in the CDR3. Germline V CDR1 and CDR2: SGHAT, FQNNGV. CDR3 sequence: CASSFQDTQYF. CDR3 DNA: TGTGCCAGCAGCTTCCAAGATACGCAGTATTTT. The entire variable domain, with the rest obtained from reference TRBV11-2 and TRBJ2-3, is as follows: EAGVAQSPRYKIIEKRQSVAFWCNPISGHATLYWYQQILGQGPKLLIQFQNNGVVDDSQLPKDRFSAERLKGVDSTLKIQPAKLEDSAVYLCASSFQDTQYFGPGTRLTVL.

The J gene is TRBJ1-2, the V gene TRBV19; D is uncertain. Germline-derived CDR1 and CDR2 are LNHDA and SQIVND (reference sequence). This CDR3 is 14 amino acids long. The V end was cut by 8 bases, the J end by 5 bases, with 18 bases between. CDR3 nucleotide sequence: TGTGCCAGTCAACGCCAGGCCGCACTGTATGGCTACACCTTC. This translates into CASQRQAALYGYTF.

This chain joins TRBV28 and TRBJ1-1, with D maybe TRBD1 (5 bases). Germline V gives CDR1 MDHEN, CDR2 SYDVKM. V lost 3 bases and J lost 8, with 10 bases in between. This CDR3 contains 12 residues. CDR3 loop: CASSFSRQEAFF. The CDR3 DNA follows: TGTGCCAGCAGTTTTAGTAGACAGGAAGCTTTCTTT.

J is TRBJ2-3 and V is TRBV5-4, with 11 bases matching TRBD2. Germline V lookup: CDR1 SGHNT, CDR2 YYREEE (reference sequence). This CDR3 has 15 residues. Germline trimming cut 1 base from V and 4 bases from J; bases unmatched to any gene: 2. This chain's CDR3 is CASSLTSGGSDTQYF. The CDR3 DNA is TGTGCCAGCAGCTTGACTAGCGGGGGTTCAGATACGCAGTATTTT.

The rearrangement joins TRBV2 to TRBJ1-5; a possible D gene is TRBD1 (5 bases). V was clipped by 6 bases and J by 11 bases, with 11 bases between them. Germline CDR1 and CDR2: SNHLY and FYNNEI. The CDR3 length is 11 residues. The CDR3 DNA is TGTGCCAGCAGGGGGCTGGCGGCCCAGCATTTT. Residues: CASRGLAAQHF.

This clone occurred once. V gene TRBV25-1 combines with J gene TRBJ1-1; D unclear. Germline CDR1 and CDR2: MGHDK and SYGVNS. This CDR3 spans 13 amino acids. V was cut by 2 bases and J by 1 base, with 5 bases left in between. For the CDR3, the DNA is TGTGCCAGCAGTGAAGCCGGGAACACTGAAGCTTTCTTT. Encoded protein: CASSEAGNTEAFF.

V and J are TRBV18 and TRBJ2-7; 10 bases map to TRBD1. From germline, CDR1 is KGHSH and CDR2 LQKENI. This CDR3 is 15 amino acids long. The V gene end was trimmed by 3 bases and the J gene end by 3 bases; junction bases not matched to a gene: 5. The CDR3 DNA follows: TGTGCCAGCTCACCCGGGACAGGGGACAACTACGAGCAGTACTTC. Its translation is CASSPGTGDNYEQYF.

Regarding this clone: Other DNA sequences within the sample encode an identical CDR3. V and J are TRBV30 and TRBJ1-4; D is unclear. The V gene lost 2 bases and the J gene lost 3 bases, with 7 bases spanning the gap. The CDR3 extends over 13 amino acids. Germline values: CDR1 GTSNPN, CDR2 SVGIG (reference sequence). The CDR3 reads CAWSYNPNEKLFF. CDR3 DNA sequence: TGTGCCTGGAGTTATAATCCTAATGAAAAACTGTTTTTT.

This sequence joins TRBV5-1 and TRBJ1-1, with D possibly matching TRBD1 (6 bases). Germline CDR1 and CDR2: SGHRS and YFSETQ. The ends were cut back, 7 bases at V and 1 base at J, with 14 bases in the middle. This CDR3 region has 14 residues. The CDR3 here is CASARGQGNTEAFF. The CDR3 nucleotides are TGCGCCAGCGCACGGGGGCAGGGGAACACTGAAGCTTTCTTT.

This chain joins TRBV7-6 and TRBJ2-2; D is unresolved. The germline gives CDR1 SGHVS, CDR2 FNYEAQ. V lost 1 base, J lost 4 bases, and 7 bases lay in between. This CDR3 contains 14 residues. The CDR3 DNA is TGTGCCAGCAGCTTAGAAGGTTCCACCGGGGAGCTGTTTTTT. Its translation: CASSLEGSTGELFF.

This clone appeared once. The chain has TRBV6-6 and TRBJ2-5; the match to TRBD1 covers 10 bases. Germline CDR1 and CDR2: MNHNY and SVGAGI (reference sequence). The CDR3 is 15 residues long. With V trimmed by 2 bases and J by 3 bases, 3 bases remained unmatched. The CDR3 here is CASSYGGTGEETQYF. In DNA, the CDR3 is TGTGCCAGCAGTTACGGGGGGACAGGGGAAGAGACCCAGTACTTC.

The rearrangement joins TRBV30 to TRBJ2-7; D may be TRBD2 (6 bases). CDR1 and CDR2 from the germline V gene are GTSNPN and SVGIG (reference sequence). Trimming removed 0 bases at V and 6 bases at J, with 9 bases between. The CDR3 length is 12 residues. CDR3 in DNA: TGTGCCTGGAGTGTACGGGGGTCCGAGCAGTACTTC. It translates to CAWSVRGSEQYF.

V is TRBV16 and J is TRBJ1-5; D uncertain. From germline, CDR1 is KGHSY and CDR2 FQNENV. V lost 1 base and J lost 9, with 4 bases in between. The CDR3 consists of 11 residues. The CDR3 sequence: CASSQYGPQHF. The CDR3 DNA reads as TGTGCCAGCAGCCAATACGGGCCCCAGCATTTT.

The genes are TRBV27 and TRBJ1-1, with 7 positions matching TRBD1. Germline CDR1 MNHEY, CDR2 SMNVEV (reference sequence). Losses at the gene ends were 8 bases for V and 1 base for J; bases not matched to a gene: 7. There are 14 residues in the CDR3. The CDR3 DNA sequence: TGTGCCAGCTCCCCTGGGACAGCGAACACTGAAGCTTTCTTT. Translated: CASSPGTANTEAFF.